One TCR beta chain is described in this entry. Per the germline V gene, CDR1 is LNHDA and CDR2 is SQIVND (reference sequence). V lost 3 bases to trimming and J lost 0 bases, with 10 bases between them. There are 15 residues in the CDR3. These data come from a study of control samples from healthy donors and cancer patients. Profiling relied on immunoSEQ multiplex PCR, and the TCRdb table lists in-frame clones only, not all of them. Of 200,000 or so clones detected, roughly nine tenths appear once; the ten largest clones hold roughly 1.9%. The V and J genes are TRBV19 and TRBJ2-3; D is uncertain. This sequence was found in a man aged 30 to 45 in good health. Sequenced sample: blood. The CDR3 nucleotides are TGTGCCAGTAGTATTTACATACATAGCACAGATACGCAGTATTTT. Protein product: CASSIYIHSTDTQYF.